This TCR beta chain was obtained from a study of T cells expressing NK-cell markers. Looking at the study overall: Sorted CD3+CD56+NKG2C+, CD3+CD56+NKG2C- and CD3+CD56-NKG2C+ T cells supplied TCR beta repertoires.

Researchers built TCR beta cDNA using 5'RACE template switching with UMIs. Reprocessing the 5' RACE reads, TCRdb reports a single entry for every CDR3 protein and omits DNA. The listing records roughly 120,000 distinct CDR3 sequences. Germline V gene data show CDR1 as MNHEY and CDR2 as SMNVEV (reference sequence). The CDR3 sequence is 16 residues long. V is TRBV27 and J is TRBJ2-2; TCRdb indicates TRBD2, and absent DNA this call remains unverified. This receptor was identified in a woman between 18 and 70 years old in good health. The sequenced sample was blood T cells: a sorted CD56 or NKG2C T cell subset, CD4+ or CD8+ T cells, or bulk PBMC T cells (not recorded which). The CDR3: CASSLYSGGQSRELFF.